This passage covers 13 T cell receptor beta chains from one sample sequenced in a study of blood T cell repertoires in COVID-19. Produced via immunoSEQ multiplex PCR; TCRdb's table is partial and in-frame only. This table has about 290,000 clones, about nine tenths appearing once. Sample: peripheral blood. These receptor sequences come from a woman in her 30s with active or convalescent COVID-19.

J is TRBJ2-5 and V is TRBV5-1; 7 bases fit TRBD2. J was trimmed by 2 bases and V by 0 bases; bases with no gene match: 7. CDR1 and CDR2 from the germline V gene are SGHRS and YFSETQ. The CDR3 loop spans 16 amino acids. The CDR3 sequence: CASSLGSRGSQETQYF. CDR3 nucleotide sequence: TGCGCCAGCAGCTTGGGTTCGCGGGGGTCACAAGAGACCCAGTACTTC.

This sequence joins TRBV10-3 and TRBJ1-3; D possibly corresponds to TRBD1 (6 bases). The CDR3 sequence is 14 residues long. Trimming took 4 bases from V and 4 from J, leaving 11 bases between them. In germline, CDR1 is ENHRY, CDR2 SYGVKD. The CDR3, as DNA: TGTGCCATCAGTGGGACAGTGCCCGGAAACACCATATATTTT. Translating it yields CAISGTVPGNTIYF.

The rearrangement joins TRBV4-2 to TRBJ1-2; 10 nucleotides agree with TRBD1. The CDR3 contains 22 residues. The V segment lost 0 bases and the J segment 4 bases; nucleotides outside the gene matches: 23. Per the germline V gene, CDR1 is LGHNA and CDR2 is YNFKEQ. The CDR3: CASSQETRQGAGFPRLLYGYTF. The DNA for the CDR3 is TGTGCCAGCAGCCAAGAGACGAGACAGGGGGCTGGATTTCCGAGGCTCCTCTATGGCTACACCTTC.

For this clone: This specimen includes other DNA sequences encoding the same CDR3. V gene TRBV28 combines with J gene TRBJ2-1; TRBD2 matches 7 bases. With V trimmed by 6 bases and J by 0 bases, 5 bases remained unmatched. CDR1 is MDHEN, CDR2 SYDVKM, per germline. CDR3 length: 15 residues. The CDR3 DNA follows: TGTGCCAGCAGGTGGGGCGGGAGCTCCTACAATGAGCAGTTCTTC. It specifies CASRWGGSSYNEQFF.

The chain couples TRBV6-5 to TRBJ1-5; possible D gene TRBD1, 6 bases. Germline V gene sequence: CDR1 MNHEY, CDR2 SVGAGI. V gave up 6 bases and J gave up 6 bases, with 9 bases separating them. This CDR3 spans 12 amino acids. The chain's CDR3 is CASSSGVQPQHF. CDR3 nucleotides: TGTGCCAGCAGCTCAGGGGTTCAGCCCCAGCATTTT.

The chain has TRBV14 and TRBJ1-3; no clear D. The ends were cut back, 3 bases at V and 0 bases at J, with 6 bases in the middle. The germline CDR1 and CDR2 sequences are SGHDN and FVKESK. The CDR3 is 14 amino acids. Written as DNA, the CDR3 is TGTGCCAGCAGCCACGGTAGCTCTGGAAACACCATATATTTT. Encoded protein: CASSHGSSGNTIYF.

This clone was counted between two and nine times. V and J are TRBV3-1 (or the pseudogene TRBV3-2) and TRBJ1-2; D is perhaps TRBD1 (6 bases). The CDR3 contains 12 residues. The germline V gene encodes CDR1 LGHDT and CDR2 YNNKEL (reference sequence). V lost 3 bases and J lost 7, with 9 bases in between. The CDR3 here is CASSHGQSGYTF. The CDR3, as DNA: TGTGCCAGCAGCCATGGACAGTCTGGCTACACCTTC.

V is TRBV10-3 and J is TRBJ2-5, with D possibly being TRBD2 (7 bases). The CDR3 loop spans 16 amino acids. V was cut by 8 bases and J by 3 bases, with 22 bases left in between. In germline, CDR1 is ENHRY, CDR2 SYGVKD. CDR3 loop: CAIASSLGRGEETQYF. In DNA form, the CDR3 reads TGTGCCATCGCCTCCTCCTTGGGGAGGGGGGAAGAGACCCAGTACTTC.

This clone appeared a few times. The DNA for the CDR3 is TGTGCCAGCAGCCACGGGAGGGGCTACACCTTC. It specifies CASSHGRGYTF. The V and J genes are TRBV6-2 or TRBV6-3 and TRBJ1-2; no reliable D call. The V gene's germline CDR1 is MNHEY and CDR2 SVGEGT. V was clipped by 6 bases and J by 8 bases, with 10 bases between them. The CDR3 contains 11 residues.

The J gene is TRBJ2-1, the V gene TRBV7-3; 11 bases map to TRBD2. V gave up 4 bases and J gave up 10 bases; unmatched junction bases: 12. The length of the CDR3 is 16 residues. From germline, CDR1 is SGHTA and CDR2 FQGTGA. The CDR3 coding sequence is TGTGCCAGCAGCTCCTACGTTAGCGGGGGGGCAAACGAGCAGTTCTTC. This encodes CASSSYVSGGANEQFF.

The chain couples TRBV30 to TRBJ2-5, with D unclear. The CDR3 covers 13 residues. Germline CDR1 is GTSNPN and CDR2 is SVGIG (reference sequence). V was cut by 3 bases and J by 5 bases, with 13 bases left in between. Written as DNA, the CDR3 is TGTGCCTGGAGGACCCCGCTGGAGGAGACCCAGTACTTC. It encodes CAWRTPLEETQYF.

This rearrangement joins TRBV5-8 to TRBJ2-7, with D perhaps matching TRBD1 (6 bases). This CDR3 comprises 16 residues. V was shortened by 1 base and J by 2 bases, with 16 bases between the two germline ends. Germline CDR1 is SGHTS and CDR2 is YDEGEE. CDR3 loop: CASSLIGRGLAYEQYF. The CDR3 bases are TGTGCCAGCAGCTTGATTGGCAGGGGTTTGGCCTACGAGCAGTACTTC.

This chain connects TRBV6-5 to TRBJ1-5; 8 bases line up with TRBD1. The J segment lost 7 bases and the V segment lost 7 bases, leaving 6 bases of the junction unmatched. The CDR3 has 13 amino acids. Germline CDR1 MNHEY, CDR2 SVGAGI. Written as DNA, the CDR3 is TGTGCCAGCACCCAGACAGGGGAGCAGCCCCAGCATTTT. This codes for CASTQTGEQPQHF.